This passage covers 16 T cell receptor beta chains from one sample sequenced in a study of cytomegalovirus exposure and HLA in healthy donors. Amplification used 60 Vbeta primers and 13 Jbeta primers. The method was immunoSEQ multiplex PCR; TCRdb's version includes in-frame clones alone and lacks a portion of them. The sample has some 200,000 clones; 79% are singletons. The sequenced material came from PBMCs. These receptors originate from a girl under 18 in good health and CMV-seropositive.

The chain couples TRBV4-3 to TRBJ1-1; 8 nucleotides match TRBD1. V lost 3 bases to trimming and J lost 10 bases; unmatched junction nucleotides: 10. The CDR3 runs to 14 residues. Looked up from germline, CDR1 is LGHNA and CDR2 is YSLEER. The CDR3: CASSHLDRAWGAFF. CDR3 DNA sequence: TGCGCCAGCAGCCATTTGGACAGGGCCTGGGGAGCTTTCTTT.

V usage is TRBV7-9 and J usage is TRBJ1-6; 7 nucleotides align to TRBD1. The J segment lost 5 bases and the V segment lost 5 bases, leaving 3 bases of the junction unmatched. The CDR3 has 14 amino acids. CDR1 and CDR2 from the germline V gene are SEHNR and FQNEAQ (reference sequence). CDR3 sequence: CASSTGTDNSPLHF. The CDR3 nucleotides are TGTGCCAGCAGCACCGGGACAGATAATTCACCCCTCCACTTT. The full variable domain, rest sourced from reference TRBV7-9 and TRBJ1-6, is DTGVSQNPRHKITKRGQNVTFRCDPISEHNRLYWYRQTLGQGPEFLTYFQNEAQLEKSRLLSDRFSAERPKGSFSTLEIQRTEQGDSAMYLCASSTGTDNSPLHFGNGTRLTVT.

The CDR3 nucleotides read TGTGCCAGCAGTTTATCGACGGGACAAGCCTACGAGCAGTACTTC. As protein: CASSLSTGQAYEQYF. V and J are TRBV27 and TRBJ2-7; perhaps TRBD1 as D (6 bases). CDR1 MNHEY and CDR2 SMNVEV come from the germline V gene (reference sequence). This CDR3 is built from 15 residues. With 0 bases removed from V and 2 bases from J, the gap between germline ends came to 11 bases.

In its sample, this clone was seen once. An end of the junction does not agree with germline; a read error may underlie this. Distinct nucleotide sequences in the sample also encode this CDR3. This chain joins TRBV28 and TRBJ1-1; 9 nucleotides line up with TRBD1. From germline, CDR1 is MDHEN and CDR2 SYDVKM. The CDR3 contains 16 residues. In nucleotides, the CDR3 is TGTGCCAGCAGCCTCGGGACAGGGACGATGAACACTGAAGCCTTCTTT. This gives the protein CASSLGTGTMNTEAFF.

The chain employs TRBV9 and TRBJ2-1; 8 bases are a match to TRBD2. The V segment lost 4 bases and the J segment 3 bases; nucleotides outside the gene matches: 9. Germline CDR1 and CDR2: SGDLS and YYNGEE. This CDR3 contains 16 residues. The CDR3 protein is CASSPGGARLYNEQFF. The CDR3 DNA reads as TGTGCCAGCAGCCCCGGGGGGGCCCGGCTCTACAATGAGCAGTTCTTC.

About this clone itself: The same CDR3 also results from other DNA sequences found in this sample. The rearrangement joins TRBV4-3 to TRBJ1-5; D might be TRBD1 (5 bases). V was cut by 0 bases and J by 6 bases, with 6 bases left in between. Germline CDR1 LGHNA, CDR2 YSLEER. There are 13 residues in the CDR3. CDR3 in DNA: TGCGCCAGCAGCCAAGACAGGGCTCAGCCCCAGCATTTT. Translated, it gives CASSQDRAQPQHF.

The V and J genes are TRBV5-1 and TRBJ2-3; 12 positions match TRBD1. V trimming: 6 bases; J trimming: 5 bases; junction bases outside the gene matches: 7. This CDR3 spans 15 amino acids. The germline gives CDR1 SGHRS, CDR2 YFSETQ. The DNA of the CDR3 is TGCGCCAGCAAAGTGGGACAGGGGGCTGGAGATACGCAGTATTTT. The encoded protein is CASKVGQGAGDTQYF.

This chain joins TRBV7-8 and TRBJ1-2; TRBD1 is a possible D gene (5 bases). Germline assignment: CDR1 SGHVS and CDR2 FQNEAQ. The CDR3 sequence is 14 residues long. The V gene lost 0 bases and the J gene lost 0 bases, with 5 bases spanning the gap. For the CDR3, the DNA is TGTGCCAGCAGCTTAGCGGGGCCTAACTATGGCTACACCTTC. It codes for CASSLAGPNYGYTF.

The J gene is TRBJ2-5, the V gene TRBV9, with D tentatively TRBD2 (6 bases). The germline CDR1 and CDR2 sequences are SGDLS and YYNGEE. There are 14 residues in the CDR3. Trimming removed 2 bases at V and 5 bases at J, with 13 bases between. CDR3 protein: CASSVGLPGETQYF. DNA of the CDR3: TGTGCCAGCAGCGTCGGACTACCAGGGGAGACCCAGTACTTC.

The rearrangement joins TRBV27 to TRBJ2-5, with a tentative D call TRBD1 (6 bases). Germline loops: CDR1 MNHEY, CDR2 SMNVEV (reference sequence). V gave up 5 bases and J gave up 5 bases, with 15 bases separating them. The CDR3 extends over 14 amino acids. For the CDR3, the DNA is TGTGCCAGCAGTAAACACAGGGTGCAGGAGACCCAGTACTTC. Residues: CASSKHRVQETQYF.

In its sample, this clone was seen a few times. The gene calls are TRBV11-2 and TRBJ1-1; 7 positions match TRBD1. The CDR3 runs to 13 residues. The trim removed 6 bases at V and 0 bases at J, leaving 1 base unmatched. Per germline, CDR1 SGHAT and CDR2 FQNNGV. The CDR3 region is CASRGQMNTEAFF. The CDR3 DNA is TGTGCCAGCAGGGGACAGATGAACACTGAAGCTTTCTTT. The full variable domain, rest sourced from reference TRBV11-2 and TRBJ1-1, is EAGVAQSPRYKIIEKRQSVAFWCNPISGHATLYWYQQILGQGPKLLIQFQNNGVVDDSQLPKDRFSAERLKGVDSTLKIQPAKLEDSAVYLCASRGQMNTEAFFGQGTRLTVV.

This clone was counted only a few times. The V call is TRBV7-2, the J call TRBJ1-2; no definite D call. The CDR3 loop spans 15 amino acids. V gave up 1 base and J gave up 1 base, with 10 bases separating them. The germline V gene encodes CDR1 SGHTA and CDR2 FQGNSA. The CDR3 sequence: CASSLEPSINYGYTF. DNA of the CDR3: TGTGCCAGCAGCTTAGAGCCTTCGATTAACTATGGCTACACCTTC.

The chain uses TRBV5-1 and TRBJ1-1; D not certain. The germline V and J ends were trimmed by 7 bases and 1 base, with 8 bases remaining between them. In germline, CDR1 is SGHRS, CDR2 YFSETQ. This CDR3 contains 12 residues. CDR3 residues: CASQQENTEAFF. For the CDR3, the DNA is TGCGCCAGCCAGCAGGAGAACACTGAAGCTTTCTTT. The variable domain in full, with the rest retrieved from reference TRBV5-1 and TRBJ1-1, is KAGVTQTPRYLIKTRGQQVTLSCSPISGHRSVSWYQQTPGQGLQFLFEYFSETQRNKGNFPGRFSGRQFSNSRSEMNVSTLELGDSALYLCASQQENTEAFFGQGTRLTVV.

This sequence joins TRBV19 and TRBJ2-7; no firm D call. CDR3 size: 11 residues. Germline CDR1 is LNHDA and CDR2 is SQIVND (reference sequence). V lost 11 bases and J lost 4, with 12 bases in between. The CDR3 spells CARRAEYEQYF. As DNA, the CDR3 is TGTGCCCGCCGAGCTGAGTACGAGCAGTACTTC.

The V gene is TRBV5-4, the J gene TRBJ2-7; TRBD2 matches at 10 bases. V gave up 4 bases and J gave up 0 bases; unmatched junction bases: 4. CDR1 is SGHNT and CDR2 is YYREEE in the germline V gene (reference sequence). This CDR3 comprises 15 residues. CDR3 nucleotides: TGTGCCAGCAGCGTTAGCGGGGGGAGCTCCTACGAGCAGTACTTC. Protein: CASSVSGGSSYEQYF.

The chain links TRBV5-5 to TRBJ1-6; possibly TRBD1 for D (6 bases). Germline loops: CDR1 SGHKS, CDR2 YYEKEE (reference sequence). The length of the CDR3 is 16 residues. Deletions cut 5 bases from V and 7 bases from J, with 19 bases between. Here the CDR3 reads CASRLALGQGNSPLHF. The CDR3 DNA follows: TGTGCCAGCAGGCTGGCCTTGGGCCAGGGGAATTCACCCCTCCACTTT.